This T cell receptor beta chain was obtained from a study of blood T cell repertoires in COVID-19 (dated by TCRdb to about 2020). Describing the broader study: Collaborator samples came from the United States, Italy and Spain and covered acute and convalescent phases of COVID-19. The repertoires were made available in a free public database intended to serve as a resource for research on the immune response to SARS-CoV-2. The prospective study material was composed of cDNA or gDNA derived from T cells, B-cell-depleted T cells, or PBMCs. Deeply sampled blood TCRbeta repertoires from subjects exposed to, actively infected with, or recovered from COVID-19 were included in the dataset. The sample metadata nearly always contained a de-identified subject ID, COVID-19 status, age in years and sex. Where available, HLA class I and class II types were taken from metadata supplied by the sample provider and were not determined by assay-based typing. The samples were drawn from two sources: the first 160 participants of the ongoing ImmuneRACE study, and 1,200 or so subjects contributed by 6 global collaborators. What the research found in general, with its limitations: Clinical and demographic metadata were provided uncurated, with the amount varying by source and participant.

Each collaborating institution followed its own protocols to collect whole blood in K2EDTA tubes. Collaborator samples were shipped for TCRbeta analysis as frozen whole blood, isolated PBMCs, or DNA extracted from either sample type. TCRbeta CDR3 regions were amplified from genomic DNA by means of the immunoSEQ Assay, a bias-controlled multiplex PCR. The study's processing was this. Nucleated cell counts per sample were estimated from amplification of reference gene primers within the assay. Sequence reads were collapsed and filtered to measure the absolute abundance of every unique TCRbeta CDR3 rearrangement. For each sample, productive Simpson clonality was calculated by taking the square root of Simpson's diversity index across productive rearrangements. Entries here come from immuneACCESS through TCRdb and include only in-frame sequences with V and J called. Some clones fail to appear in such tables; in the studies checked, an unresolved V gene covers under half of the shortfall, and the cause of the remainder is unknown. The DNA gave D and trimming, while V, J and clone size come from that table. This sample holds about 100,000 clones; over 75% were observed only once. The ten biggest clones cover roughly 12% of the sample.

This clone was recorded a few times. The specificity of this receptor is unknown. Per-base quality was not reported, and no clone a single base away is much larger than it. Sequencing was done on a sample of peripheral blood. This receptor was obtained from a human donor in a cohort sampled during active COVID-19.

Here is the DNA: TGTGCCAGCAGCTTAGCACAGGGTGACACCGGGGAGCTGTTTTTT. It encodes CASSLAQGDTGELFF. The sequence is built from TRBV7-8 and TRBJ2-2; TRBD1 is perhaps the D gene, given 6 matching bases. The germline V gene yields SGHVS for CDR1 and FQNEAQ for CDR2. Taken from cysteine to phenylalanine, the CDR3 has 15 residues. Left in the record is the CDR3 DNA by itself, 45 bases read in frame from the first base. V is shortened by 0 bases, J by 3 bases, and the region joining them spans 8 bases.